A selection of T cell receptor beta chains follows, all from one sample in a study of blood T cells in healthy people across ages. TCRdb reprocessed the 5' RACE reads with MiXCR, giving one entry per CDR3 protein. The table shows 600,000 to 900,000 distinct CDR3 sequences, with roughly 26% occurring only once. This same sample was also taken into another study, of T cells of mothers and their children.

The sequencing sample was made of blood. The receptors here all came from a boy aged 10-17 years in good health. The CDR3 runs from the conserved cysteine through the conserved F or W. Not all rows give a size; the values are once, few, many and, for expanded clones, a class.

v_call	j_call	clone_size	cdr3_aa
TRBV3-1	TRBJ2-1	NA	CASSLRPGGNEQFF
TRBV10-3	TRBJ2-3	few	CAISLLAGDTDTQYF
TRBV20-1	TRBJ2-5	few	CSARGQGGTETQYF
TRBV21-1	TRBJ2-7	NA	CASSKAERLAGGPYEQYF
TRBV20-1	TRBJ2-1	few	CSSLSGNEQFF
TRBV11-1	TRBJ1-1	NA	CASSSGPKRGEAFF
TRBV10-3	TRBJ2-3	NA	CAIHSGGGTDTQYF
TRBV29-1	TRBJ1-2	NA	CSAEGGGYTF
TRBV12-3/TRBV12-4	TRBJ2-4	NA	CASSTSGGENIQYF
TRBV3-1	TRBJ2-7	NA	CASSAMGPPREQYF
TRBV20-1	TRBJ2-5	few	CSARDPGRLEETQYF
TRBV6-6	TRBJ1-2	few	CASSYVKGQGSYGYTF
TRBV6-1	TRBJ1-3	few	CASSRGSSRDGNTIYF
TRBV11-2	TRBJ1-4	few	CASNPSAEGEKLFF
TRBV20-1	TRBJ2-1	NA	CSARGVGVYNEQFF
TRBV29-1	TRBJ2-1	NA	CSAEGGYGEQFF
TRBV29-1	TRBJ1-1	few	CSVEAENTEAFF
TRBV12-3/TRBV12-4	TRBJ2-3	NA	CASNVRADAQYF
TRBV7-7	TRBJ2-1	NA	CASSLAPGLAGGNEQFF
TRBV7-9	TRBJ1-2	NA	CASSLVGYTF
TRBV15	TRBJ1-1	NA	CATSPQGSFPGTEAFF
TRBV13	NA	few	CASSPRASPYEQYF
TRBV20-1	TRBJ2-3	NA	CSAPEPPGTDTQYF
TRBV19	TRBJ1-2	NA	CASSIMTSEDGYTF
TRBV29-1	NA	few	CSVEDVGFRNEQFF
TRBV29-1	TRBJ1-5	few	CSVSLGVYSNQPQHF
TRBV2	NA	few	CASSELAGGRNEQFF
TRBV7-9	TRBJ2-5	NA	CASQGAHGAREQYF
TRBV5-6	TRBJ1-2	NA	CASSSALWTANYGYTF